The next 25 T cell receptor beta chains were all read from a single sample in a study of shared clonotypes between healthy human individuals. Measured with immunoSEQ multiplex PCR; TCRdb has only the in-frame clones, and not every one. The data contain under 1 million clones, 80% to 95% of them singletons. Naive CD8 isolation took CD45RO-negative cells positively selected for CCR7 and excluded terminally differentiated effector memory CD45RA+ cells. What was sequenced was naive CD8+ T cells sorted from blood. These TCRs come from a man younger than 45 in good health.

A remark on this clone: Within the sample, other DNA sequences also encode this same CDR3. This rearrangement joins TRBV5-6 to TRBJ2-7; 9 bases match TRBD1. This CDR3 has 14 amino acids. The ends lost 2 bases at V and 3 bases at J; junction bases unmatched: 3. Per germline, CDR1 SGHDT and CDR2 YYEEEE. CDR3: CASSFGTGIYEQYF. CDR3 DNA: TGTGCCAGCAGCTTTGGGACAGGGATCTACGAGCAGTACTTC.

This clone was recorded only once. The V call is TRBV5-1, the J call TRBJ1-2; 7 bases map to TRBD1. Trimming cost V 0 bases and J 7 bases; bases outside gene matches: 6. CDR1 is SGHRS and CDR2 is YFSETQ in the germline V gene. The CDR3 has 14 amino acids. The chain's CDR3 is CASSLGQGPLGYTF. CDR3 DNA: TGCGCCAGCAGCTTGGGACAGGGACCCCTTGGCTACACCTTC.

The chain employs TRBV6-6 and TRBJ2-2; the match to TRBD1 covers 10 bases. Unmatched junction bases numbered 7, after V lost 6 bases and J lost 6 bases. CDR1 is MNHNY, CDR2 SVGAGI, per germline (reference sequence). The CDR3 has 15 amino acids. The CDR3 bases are TGTGCCAGCAGGTCGACAGGGGGCTCCGCCGGGGAGCTGTTTTTT. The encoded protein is CASRSTGGSAGELFF.

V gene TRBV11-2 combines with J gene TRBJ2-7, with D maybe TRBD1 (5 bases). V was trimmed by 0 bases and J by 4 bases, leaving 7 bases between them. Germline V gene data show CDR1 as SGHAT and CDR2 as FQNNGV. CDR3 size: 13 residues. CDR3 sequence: CASSLEGRYEQYF. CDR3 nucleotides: TGTGCCAGCAGCTTAGAGGGGCGGTACGAGCAGTACTTC.

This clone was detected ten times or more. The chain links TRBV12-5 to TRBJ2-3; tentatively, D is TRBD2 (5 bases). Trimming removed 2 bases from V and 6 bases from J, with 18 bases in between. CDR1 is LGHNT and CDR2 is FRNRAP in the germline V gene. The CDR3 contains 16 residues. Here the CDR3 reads CASGLYGNGYTDTQYF. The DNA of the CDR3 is TGTGCTAGTGGTTTGTACGGGAATGGGTACACGGATACGCAGTATTTT.

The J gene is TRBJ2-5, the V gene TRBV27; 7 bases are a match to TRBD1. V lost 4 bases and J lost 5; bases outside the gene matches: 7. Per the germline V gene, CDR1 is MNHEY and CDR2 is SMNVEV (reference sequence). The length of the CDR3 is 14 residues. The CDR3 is CASSWGQRGETQYF. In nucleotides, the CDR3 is TGTGCCAGCAGTTGGGGACAGAGAGGGGAGACCCAGTACTTC.

This CDR3 reads CATGKYYGYTF. The CDR3, as DNA: TGTGCCACCGGCAAGTACTATGGCTACACCTTC. The V gene is TRBV27, the J gene TRBJ1-2; D gene unclear. The CDR3 runs 11 residues. From germline, CDR1 is MNHEY and CDR2 SMNVEV (reference sequence). The V gene lost 10 bases and the J gene lost 3 bases, with 9 bases spanning the gap.

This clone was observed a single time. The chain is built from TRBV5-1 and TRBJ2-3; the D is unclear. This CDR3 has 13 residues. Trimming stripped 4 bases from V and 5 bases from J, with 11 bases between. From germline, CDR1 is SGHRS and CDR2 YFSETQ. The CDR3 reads CASSQTTIDTQYF. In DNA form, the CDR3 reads TGCGCCAGCAGCCAAACAACGATAGATACGCAGTATTTT.

CDR3 bases: TGTGCCAGCAGCCCATTCCGGGACAAGAACTATGGCTACACCTTC. Encoded protein: CASSPFRDKNYGYTF. This chain links TRBV28 with TRBJ1-2, with D perhaps matching TRBD1 (6 bases). V was shortened by 6 bases and J by 2 bases, with 16 bases between the two germline ends. Germline assignment: CDR1 MDHEN and CDR2 SYDVKM. The CDR3 runs 15 residues.

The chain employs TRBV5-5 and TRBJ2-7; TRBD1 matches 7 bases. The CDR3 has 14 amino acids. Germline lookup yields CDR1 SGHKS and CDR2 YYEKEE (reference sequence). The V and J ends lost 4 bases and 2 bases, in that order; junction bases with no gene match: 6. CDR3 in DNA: TGTGCCAGCAGCGATGGGACAGCCGCCTACGAGCAGTACTTC. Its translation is CASSDGTAAYEQYF.

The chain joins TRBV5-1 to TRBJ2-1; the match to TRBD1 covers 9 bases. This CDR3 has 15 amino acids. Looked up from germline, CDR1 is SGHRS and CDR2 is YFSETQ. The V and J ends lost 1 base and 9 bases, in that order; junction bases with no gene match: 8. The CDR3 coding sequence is TGCGCCAGCAGCTTGTACGGGACAGGGACCATTGAGCAGTTCTTC. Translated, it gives CASSLYGTGTIEQFF.

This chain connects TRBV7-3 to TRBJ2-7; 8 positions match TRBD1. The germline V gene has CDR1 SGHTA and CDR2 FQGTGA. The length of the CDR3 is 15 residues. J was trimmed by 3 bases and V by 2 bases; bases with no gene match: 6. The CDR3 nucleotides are TGTGCCAGCAGCTTAGCAGGGGGCGCTTTCTACGAGCAGTACTTC. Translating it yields CASSLAGGAFYEQYF.

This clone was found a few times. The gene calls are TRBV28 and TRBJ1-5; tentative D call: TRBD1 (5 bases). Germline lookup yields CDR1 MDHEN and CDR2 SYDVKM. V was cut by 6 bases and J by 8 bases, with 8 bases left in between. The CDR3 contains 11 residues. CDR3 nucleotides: TGTGCCAGCAGCCCAGGGAAGCCCCAGCATTTT. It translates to CASSPGKPQHF.

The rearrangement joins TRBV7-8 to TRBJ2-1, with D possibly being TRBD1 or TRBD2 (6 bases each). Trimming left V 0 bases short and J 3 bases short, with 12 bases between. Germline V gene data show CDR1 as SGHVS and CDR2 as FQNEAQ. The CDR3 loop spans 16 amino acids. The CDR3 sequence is CASSLAWGAIYNEQFF. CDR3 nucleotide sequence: TGTGCCAGCAGCTTAGCGTGGGGGGCTATCTACAATGAGCAGTTCTTC.

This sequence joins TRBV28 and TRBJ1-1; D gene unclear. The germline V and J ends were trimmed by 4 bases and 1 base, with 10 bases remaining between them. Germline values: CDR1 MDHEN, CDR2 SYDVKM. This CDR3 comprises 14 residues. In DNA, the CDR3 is TGTGCCAGCAGTTGGCGGACCGCGAACACTGAAGCTTTCTTT. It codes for CASSWRTANTEAFF.

The CDR3 sequence: CASSPIVGEQYF. CDR3 nucleotide sequence: TGTGCCAGCAGCCCCATAGTCGGCGAGCAGTACTTC. This chain connects TRBV27 to TRBJ2-7, with D unresolved. The germline CDR1 and CDR2 sequences are MNHEY and SMNVEV (reference sequence). The length of the CDR3 is 12 residues. Between the trimmed V and J ends, which lost 6 bases and 6 bases, there was a span of 12 bases.

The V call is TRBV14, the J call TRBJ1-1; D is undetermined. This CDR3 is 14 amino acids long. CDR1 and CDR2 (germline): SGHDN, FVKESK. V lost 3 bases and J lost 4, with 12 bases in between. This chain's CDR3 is CASSQGYRVTEAFF. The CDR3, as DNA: TGTGCCAGCAGCCAGGGGTATCGCGTCACTGAAGCTTTCTTT. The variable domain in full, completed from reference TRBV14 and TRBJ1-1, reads EAGVTQFPSHSVIEKGQTVTLRCDPISGHDNLYWYRRVMGKEIKFLLHFVKESKQDESGMPNNRFLAERTGGTYSTLKVQPAELEDSGVYFCASSQGYRVTEAFFGQGTRLTVV.

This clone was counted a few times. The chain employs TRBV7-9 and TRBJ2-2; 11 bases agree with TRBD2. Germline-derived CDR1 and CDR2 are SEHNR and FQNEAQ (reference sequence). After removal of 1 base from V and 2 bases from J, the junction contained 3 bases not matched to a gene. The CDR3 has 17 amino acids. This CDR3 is CASSLVSGRGNTGELFF. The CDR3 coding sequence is TGTGCCAGCAGCTTAGTTAGCGGGAGGGGAAACACCGGGGAGCTGTTTTTT.

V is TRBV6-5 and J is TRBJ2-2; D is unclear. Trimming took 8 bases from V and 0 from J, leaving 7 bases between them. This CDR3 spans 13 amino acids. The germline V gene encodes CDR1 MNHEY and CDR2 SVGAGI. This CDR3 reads CASRFSNTGELFF. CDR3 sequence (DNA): TGTGCCAGCCGATTTTCGAACACCGGGGAGCTGTTTTTT.

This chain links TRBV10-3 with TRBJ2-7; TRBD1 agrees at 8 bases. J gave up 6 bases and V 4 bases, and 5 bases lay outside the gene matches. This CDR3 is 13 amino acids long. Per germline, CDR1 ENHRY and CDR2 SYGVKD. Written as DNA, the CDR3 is TGTGCCATCAGTGCCAAGACAGGGGCCGAGCAGTACTTC. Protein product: CAISAKTGAEQYF.

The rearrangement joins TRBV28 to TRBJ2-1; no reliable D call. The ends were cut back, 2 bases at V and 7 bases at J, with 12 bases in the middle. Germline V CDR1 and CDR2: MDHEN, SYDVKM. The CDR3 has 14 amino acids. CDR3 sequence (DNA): TGTGCCAGCAGTTTAGGTCAGGCGAGAAATGAGCAGTTCTTC. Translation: CASSLGQARNEQFF.

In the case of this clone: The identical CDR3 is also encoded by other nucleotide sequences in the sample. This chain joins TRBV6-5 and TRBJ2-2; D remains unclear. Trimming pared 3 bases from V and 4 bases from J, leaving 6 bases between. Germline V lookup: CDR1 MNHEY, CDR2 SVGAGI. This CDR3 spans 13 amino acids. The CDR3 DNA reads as TGTGCCAGCAGTTATGCTGTCACCGGGGAGCTGTTTTTT. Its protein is CASSYAVTGELFF.

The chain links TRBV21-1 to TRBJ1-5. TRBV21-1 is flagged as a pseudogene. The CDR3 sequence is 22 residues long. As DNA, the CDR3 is TGTGCCAGCTCCTCAATGTCCTTAATTAGGAGGGCGGGGAAGCATAGCAATCAGCCCCAGCATTTT. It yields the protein CASSSMSLIRRAGKHSNQPQHF.

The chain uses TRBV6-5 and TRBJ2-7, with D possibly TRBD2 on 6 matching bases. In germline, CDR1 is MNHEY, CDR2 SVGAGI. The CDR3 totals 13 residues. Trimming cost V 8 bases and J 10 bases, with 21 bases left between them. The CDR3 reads CASAQWGGAEQYF. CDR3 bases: TGTGCCAGCGCACAGTGGGGCGGGGCGGAACAGTACTTC.

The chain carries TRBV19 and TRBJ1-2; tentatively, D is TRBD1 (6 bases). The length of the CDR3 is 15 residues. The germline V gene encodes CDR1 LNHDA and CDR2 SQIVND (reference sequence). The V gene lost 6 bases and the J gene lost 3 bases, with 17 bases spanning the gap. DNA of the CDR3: TGTGCCAGTAGGGCGGGACACCTTGAGGACTATGGCTACACCTTC. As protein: CASRAGHLEDYGYTF. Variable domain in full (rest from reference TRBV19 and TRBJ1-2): DGGITQSPKYLFRKEGQNVTLSCEQNLNHDAMYWYRQDPGQGLRLIYYSQIVNDFQKGDIAEGYSVSREKKESFPLTVTSAQKNPTAFYLCASRAGHLEDYGYTFGSGTRLTVV.